The entry that follows covers one TCR beta chain sequence. The antigen is unknown. TCRdb processed the RT-PCR reads anew with MiXCR; each CDR3 protein has one entry. The top ten hold approximately 2% of the sample, which has hundreds of thousands of distinct CDR3 sequences, 25% seen once. This CDR3 contains 14 residues. Trimming shortened V by 0 bases and J by 5 bases, and 8 bases separated the two germline ends. CDR1 ENHRY and CDR2 SYGVKD come from the germline V gene. The record originates from a study of response to subunit inactivated influenza vaccine. Study-level results: Seasonal influenza vaccination, on each occasion, was suggested by the authors to recruit few new T cells.

The chain has TRBV10-3 and TRBJ2-1; D is possibly TRBD2 (5 bases). This sequence originates from a man in his fifties who received an inactivated influenza vaccine. This specimen consisted of CD4+ T cells sorted from PBMCs, obtained about 5 days after vaccination. CDR3 protein: CAISESSSHNEQFF. The DNA for the CDR3 is TGTGCCATCAGTGAGTCCTCTAGCCACAATGAGCAGTTCTTC.